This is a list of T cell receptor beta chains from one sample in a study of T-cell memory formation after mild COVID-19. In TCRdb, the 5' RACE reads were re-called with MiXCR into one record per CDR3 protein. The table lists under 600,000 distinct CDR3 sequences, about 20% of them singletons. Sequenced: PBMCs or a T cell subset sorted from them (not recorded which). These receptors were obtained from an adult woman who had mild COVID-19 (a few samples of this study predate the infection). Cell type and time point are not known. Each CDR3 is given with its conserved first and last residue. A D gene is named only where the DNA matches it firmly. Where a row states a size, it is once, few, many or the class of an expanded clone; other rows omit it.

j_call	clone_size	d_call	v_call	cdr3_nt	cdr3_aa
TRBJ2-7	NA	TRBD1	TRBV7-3	TGTGCCAGCAGCTCAACGGGGACAGGGACAATTAGCGAGCAGTACTTC	CASSSTGTGTISEQYF
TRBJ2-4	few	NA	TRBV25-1	TGTGCCAGCAGTCGGACGGGCCAAAACATTCAGTACTTC	CASSRTGQNIQYF
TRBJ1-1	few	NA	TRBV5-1	TGCGCCAGCAGCTTGGAGGCAGGACTGAACACTGAAGCTTTCTTT	CASSLEAGLNTEAFF
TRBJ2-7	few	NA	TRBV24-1	TGTGCCACCAGTGATTCTAGACCAGTGTCCTACGAGCAGTACTTC	CATSDSRPVSYEQYF
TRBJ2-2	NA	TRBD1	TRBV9	TGTGCCAGCAGCGGAACTCGGGACAGCACCGGGGAGCTGTTTTTT	CASSGTRDSTGELFF
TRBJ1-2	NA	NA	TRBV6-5	TGTGCCAGCAGTTTAGTCCAGGAGAGGGGCTACACCTTC	CASSLVQERGYTF
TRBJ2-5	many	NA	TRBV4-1	TGCGCCAGCAGAGGCTGGGGGGAGACCCAGTACTTC	CASRGWGETQYF
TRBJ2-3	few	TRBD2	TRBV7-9	TGTGCCAGCAGCTTAAGTCTAGCGGGAGTCGTATCAGATACGCAGTATTTT	CASSLSLAGVVSDTQYF
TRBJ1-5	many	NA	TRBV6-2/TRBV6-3	TGTGCCAGCAGTCCGGACCGTAGCAATCAGCCCCAGCATTTT	CASSPDRSNQPQHF
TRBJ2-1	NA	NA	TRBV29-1	TGCAGCGTTGAAATCGGAAGGGCCAATGAGCAGTTCTTC	CSVEIGRANEQFF
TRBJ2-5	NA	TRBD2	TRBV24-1	TGTGCCACCAGTGACCCTGGGACTAGCGGGGGTAAAGAGACCCAGTACTTC	CATSDPGTSGGKETQYF
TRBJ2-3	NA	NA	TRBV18	TGTGCCAGCTCACCCGAGGGGCGGGGCACAGATACGCAGTATTTT	CASSPEGRGTDTQYF
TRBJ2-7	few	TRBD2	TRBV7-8	TGTGCCAGCAGGATTCGCGGGGGGGCCGGGGAGCAGTACTTC	CASRIRGGAGEQYF
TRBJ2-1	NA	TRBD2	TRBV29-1	TGCAGCGTCGGAGGGGAGCGGGGGCCCTACAATGAGCAGTTCTTC	CSVGGERGPYNEQFF
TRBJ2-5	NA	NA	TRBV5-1	TGCGCCAGCAGGACCGGGACCCAAGAGACCCAGTACTTC	CASRTGTQETQYF
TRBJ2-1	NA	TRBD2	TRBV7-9	TGTGCCAGCAGCTTAGTCCTGAGGGGAGCGGGAGTCAATGAGCAGTTCTTC	CASSLVLRGAGVNEQFF
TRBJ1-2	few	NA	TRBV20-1	TGCAGTGCTGGAGATCCGAAGTCGGGGGCGGACTATGGCTACACCTTC	CSAGDPKSGADYGYTF
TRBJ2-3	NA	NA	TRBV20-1	TGCAGTGCATCAGACACGGATTATTCTTCAGATACGCAGTATTTT	CSASDTDYSSDTQYF
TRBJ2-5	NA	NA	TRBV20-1	TGCAGTGCTCCGGACTCGACGGAGGAGACCCAGTACTTC	CSAPDSTEETQYF
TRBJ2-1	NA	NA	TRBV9	TGTGCCAGCAGCGTAGAGGTGGGGGAGCAGTTCTTC	CASSVEVGEQFF
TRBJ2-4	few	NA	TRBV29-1	TGCAGCGTTGTCATGGGCAAAAACATTCAGTACTTC	CSVVMGKNIQYF
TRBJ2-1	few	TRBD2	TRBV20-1	TGCAGTGCTGGACTAGCGGAATACAATGAGCAGTTCTTC	CSAGLAEYNEQFF
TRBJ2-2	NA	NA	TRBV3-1	TGTGCCAGCAGCCCGTTCGTGGCAAGGTACACCGGGGAGCTGTTTTTT	CASSPFVARYTGELFF
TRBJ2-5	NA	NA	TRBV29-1	TGCAGCGTTGAGCGCCCACCTGGAACAGGAAAAGAGACCCAGTACTTC	CSVERPPGTGKETQYF
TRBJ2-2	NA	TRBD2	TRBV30	TGTGCCTGGGGGACTAGCGGGCAAGGGTCGAACACCGGGGAGCTGTTTTTT	CAWGTSGQGSNTGELFF
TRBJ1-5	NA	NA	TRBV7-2	TGTGCCAGCAGCTTGGACAACAGGGCGCGGCAGCCCCAGCATTTT	CASSLDNRARQPQHF
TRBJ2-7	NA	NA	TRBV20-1	TGCAGTGCTGGAGTGGCAGAGGGGTACCACGAGCAGTACTTC	CSAGVAEGYHEQYF
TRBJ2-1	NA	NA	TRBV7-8	TGTGCCAGCAGACGAACCCCTAGTCCTTACAATGAGCAGTTCTTC	CASRRTPSPYNEQFF
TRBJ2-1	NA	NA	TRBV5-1	TGCGCCAGCAGCTTGGTGCCTTCGCTGGATTACAATGAGCAGTTCTTC	CASSLVPSLDYNEQFF
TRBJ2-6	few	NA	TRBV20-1	TGCAGTGCTAGAGGGTCAGGGGCTCTCTCTGGGGCCAACGTCCTGACTTTC	CSARGSGALSGANVLTF
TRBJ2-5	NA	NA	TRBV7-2	TGTGCCAGCAGCCATGGACAGAGTGGGGGGCAGGGGACCCAGTACTTC	CASSHGQSGGQGTQYF
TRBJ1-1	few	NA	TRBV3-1	TGTGCCAGCAGCCAGGGACTGATGAACACTGAAGCTTTCTTT	CASSQGLMNTEAFF
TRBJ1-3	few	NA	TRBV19	TGTGCCAGTAGTAACCTTCGCTCTGGAAACACCATATATTTT	CASSNLRSGNTIYF
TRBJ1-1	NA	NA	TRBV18	TGTGCCAGCTCACGGCCGGGGGGCGCTGGGACTGAAGCTTTCTTT	CASSRPGGAGTEAFF
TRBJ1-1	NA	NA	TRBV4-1	TGCGCCAGCAGCCAACTCCCTCAGGACACTGAAGCTTTCTTT	CASSQLPQDTEAFF
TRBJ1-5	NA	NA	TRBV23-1	TGCGCCAGACCACAGTTAGGGGATTATCAGCCCCAGCATTTT	CARPQLGDYQPQHF
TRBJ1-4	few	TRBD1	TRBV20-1	TGCAGTGCCGAGGGACAGGAGAATGAAAAACTGTTTTTT	CSAEGQENEKLFF
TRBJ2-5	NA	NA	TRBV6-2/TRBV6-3	TGTGCCAGCAAACCCACAAGGCAGGTTAAGGAGACCCAGTACTTC	CASKPTRQVKETQYF